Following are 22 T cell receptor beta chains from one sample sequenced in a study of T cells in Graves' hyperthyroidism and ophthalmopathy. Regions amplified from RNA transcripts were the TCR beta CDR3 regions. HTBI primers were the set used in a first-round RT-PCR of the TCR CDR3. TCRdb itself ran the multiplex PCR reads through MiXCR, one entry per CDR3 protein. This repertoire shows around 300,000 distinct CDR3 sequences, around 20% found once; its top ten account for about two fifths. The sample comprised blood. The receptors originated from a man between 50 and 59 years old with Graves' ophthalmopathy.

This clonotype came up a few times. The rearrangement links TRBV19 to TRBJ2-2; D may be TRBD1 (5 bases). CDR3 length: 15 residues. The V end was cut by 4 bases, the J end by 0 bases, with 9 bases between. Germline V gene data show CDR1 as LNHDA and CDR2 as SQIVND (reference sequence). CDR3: CASSKDNANTGELFF. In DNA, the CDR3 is TGTGCCAGTAGTAAGGACAACGCGAACACCGGGGAGCTGTTTTTT.

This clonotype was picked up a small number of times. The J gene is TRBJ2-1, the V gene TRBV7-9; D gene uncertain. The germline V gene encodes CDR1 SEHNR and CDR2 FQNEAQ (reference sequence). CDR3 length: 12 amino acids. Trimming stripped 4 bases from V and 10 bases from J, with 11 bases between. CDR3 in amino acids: CASSSFSDEQFF. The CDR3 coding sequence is TGTGCCAGCAGCTCCTTTTCAGACGAGCAGTTCTTC.

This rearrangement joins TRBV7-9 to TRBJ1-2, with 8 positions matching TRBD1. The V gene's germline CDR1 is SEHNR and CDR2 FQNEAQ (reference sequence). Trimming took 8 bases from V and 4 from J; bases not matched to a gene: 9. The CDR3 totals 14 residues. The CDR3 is CASGQRQGSYGYTF. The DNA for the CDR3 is TGTGCCAGCGGCCAACGACAGGGGAGCTATGGCTACACCTTC. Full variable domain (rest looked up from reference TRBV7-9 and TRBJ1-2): DTGVSQNPRHKITKRGQNVTFRCDPISEHNRLYWYRQTLGQGPEFLTYFQNEAQLEKSRLLSDRFSAERPKGSFSTLEIQRTEQGDSAMYLCASGQRQGSYGYTFGSGTRLTVV.

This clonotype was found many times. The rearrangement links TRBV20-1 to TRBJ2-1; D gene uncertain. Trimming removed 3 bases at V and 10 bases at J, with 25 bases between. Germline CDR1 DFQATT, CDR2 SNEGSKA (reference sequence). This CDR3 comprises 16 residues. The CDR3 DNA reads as TGCAGTGCTAGCAAGGTCGCATTGGGCACAACCCGGGAGCAGTTCTTC. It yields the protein CSASKVALGTTREQFF.

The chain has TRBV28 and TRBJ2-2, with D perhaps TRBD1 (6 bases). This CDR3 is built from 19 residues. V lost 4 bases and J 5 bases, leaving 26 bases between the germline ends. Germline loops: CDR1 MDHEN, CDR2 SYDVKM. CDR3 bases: TGTGCCAGCAGTTCCGACCGTTGGACAGATAGCACAAGAACCGGGGAGCTGTTTTTT. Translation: CASSSDRWTDSTRTGELFF.

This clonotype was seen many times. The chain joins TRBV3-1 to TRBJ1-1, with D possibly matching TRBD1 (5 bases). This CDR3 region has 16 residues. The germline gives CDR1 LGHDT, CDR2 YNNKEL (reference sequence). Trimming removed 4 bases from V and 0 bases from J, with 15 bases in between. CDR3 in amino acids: CASSPAWGSMNTEAFF. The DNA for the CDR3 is TGTGCCAGCAGCCCTGCCTGGGGGTCCATGAACACTGAAGCTTTCTTT.

Here the CDR3 reads CASSQTNPGLDLTDTQYF. The CDR3 coding sequence is TGCGCCAGCAGCCAGACGAATCCAGGACTAGACCTCACAGATACGCAGTATTTT. This chain connects TRBV4-1 to TRBJ2-3; 7 nucleotides line up with TRBD2. Germline assignment: CDR1 MGHRA and CDR2 YSYEKL. V shed 3 bases and J 2 bases; nucleotides not matched to a gene: 14. CDR3 size: 18 residues.

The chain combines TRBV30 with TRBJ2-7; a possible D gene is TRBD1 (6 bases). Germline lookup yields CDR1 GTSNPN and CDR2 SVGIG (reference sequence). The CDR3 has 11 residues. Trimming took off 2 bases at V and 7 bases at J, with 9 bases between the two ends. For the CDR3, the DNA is TGTGCCTGGAGTCTCGGACAGGAGCAGTACTTC. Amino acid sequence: CAWSLGQEQYF.

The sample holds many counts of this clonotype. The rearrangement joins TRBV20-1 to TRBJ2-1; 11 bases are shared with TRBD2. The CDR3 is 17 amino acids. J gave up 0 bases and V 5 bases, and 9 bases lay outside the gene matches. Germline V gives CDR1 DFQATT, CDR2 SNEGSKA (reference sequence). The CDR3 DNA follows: TGCAGTGCTCGAGGACTAGCGGGCCGCCCCTCCTACAATGAGCAGTTCTTC. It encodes CSARGLAGRPSYNEQFF.

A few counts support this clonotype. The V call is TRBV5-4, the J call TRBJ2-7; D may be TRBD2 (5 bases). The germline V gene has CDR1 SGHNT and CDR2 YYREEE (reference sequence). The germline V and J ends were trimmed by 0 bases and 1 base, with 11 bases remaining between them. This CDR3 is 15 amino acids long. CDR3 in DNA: TGTGCCAGCAGCTTGGGAGGCGGGCAGTCCTACGAGCAGTACTTC. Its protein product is CASSLGGGQSYEQYF. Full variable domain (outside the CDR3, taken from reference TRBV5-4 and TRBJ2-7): ETGVTQSPTHLIKTRGQQVTLRCSSQSGHNTVSWYQQALGQGPQFIFQYYREEENGRGNFPPRFSGLQFPNYSSELNVNALELDDSALYLCASSLGGGQSYEQYFGPGTRLTVT.

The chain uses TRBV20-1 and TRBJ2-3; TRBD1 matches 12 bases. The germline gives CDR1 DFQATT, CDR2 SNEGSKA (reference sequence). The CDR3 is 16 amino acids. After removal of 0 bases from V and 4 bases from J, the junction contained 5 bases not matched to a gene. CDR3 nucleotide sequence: TGCAGTGCTAGAGATTGGGGGACAGGGGGCGCAGATACGCAGTATTTT. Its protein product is CSARDWGTGGADTQYF.

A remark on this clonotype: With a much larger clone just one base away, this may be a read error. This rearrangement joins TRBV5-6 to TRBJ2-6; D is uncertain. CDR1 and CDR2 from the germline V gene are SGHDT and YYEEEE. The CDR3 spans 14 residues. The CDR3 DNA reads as TGTACCAGCAGCCGGTGGATTGGGGCCAACGTCCTGACTTTC. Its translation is CTSSRWIGANVLTF.

CDR3 nucleotide sequence: TGCGCCAGCAGCTCCACCGGCGTGGGGGGCCCCGGGGAGCTGTTTTTT. Residues: CASSSTGVGGPGELFF. This rearrangement joins TRBV5-1 to TRBJ2-2; either TRBD1 or TRBD2 may fit D (6 bases each). The CDR3 spans 16 residues. Trimming stripped 3 bases from V and 6 bases from J, with 18 bases between. Germline CDR1 is SGHRS and CDR2 is YFSETQ.

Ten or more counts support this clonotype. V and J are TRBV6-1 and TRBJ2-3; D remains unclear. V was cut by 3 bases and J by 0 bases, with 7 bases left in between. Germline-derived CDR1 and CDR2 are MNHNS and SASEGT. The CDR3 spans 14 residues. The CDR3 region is CASSEVWSTDTQYF. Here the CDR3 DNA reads TGTGCCAGCAGTGAGGTTTGGAGCACAGATACGCAGTATTTT.

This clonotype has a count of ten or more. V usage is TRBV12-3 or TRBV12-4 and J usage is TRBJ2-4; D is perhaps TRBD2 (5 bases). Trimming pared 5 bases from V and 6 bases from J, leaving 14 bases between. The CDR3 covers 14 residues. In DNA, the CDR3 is TGTGCCAGCAGTCAAACTACCCGGGGAAACATTCAGTACTTC. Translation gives CASSQTTRGNIQYF.

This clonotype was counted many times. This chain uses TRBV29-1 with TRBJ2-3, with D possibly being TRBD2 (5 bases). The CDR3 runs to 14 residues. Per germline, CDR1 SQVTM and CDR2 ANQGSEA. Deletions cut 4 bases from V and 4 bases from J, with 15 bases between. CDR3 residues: CSVGERAAADTQYF. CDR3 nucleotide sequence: TGCAGCGTTGGGGAGAGGGCCGCCGCAGATACGCAGTATTTT.

This chain's CDR3 is CSATPTGKLQPQHF. CDR3 in DNA: TGCAGTGCTACTCCGACAGGGAAACTCCAGCCCCAGCATTTT. This chain joins TRBV20-1 and TRBJ1-5, with TRBD1 matching over 7 bases. The germline CDR1 and CDR2 sequences are DFQATT and SNEGSKA (reference sequence). With V trimmed by 4 bases and J by 7 bases, 10 bases remained unmatched. This CDR3 has 14 residues.

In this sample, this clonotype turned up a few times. CDR3 in amino acids: CASSIGSQRTYEQYF. CDR3 nucleotides: TGTGCCAGTAGTATAGGCAGTCAAAGGACCTACGAGCAGTACTTC. This sequence joins TRBV19 and TRBJ2-7; D remains unclear. The germline V gene has CDR1 LNHDA and CDR2 SQIVND (reference sequence). The CDR3 has 15 amino acids. Trimming stripped 1 base from V and 2 bases from J, with 12 bases between.

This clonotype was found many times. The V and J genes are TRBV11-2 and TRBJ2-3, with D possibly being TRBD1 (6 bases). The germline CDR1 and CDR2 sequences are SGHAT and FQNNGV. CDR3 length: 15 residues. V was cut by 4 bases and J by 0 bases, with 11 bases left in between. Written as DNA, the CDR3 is TGTGCCAGCAGCTCTGGACAGTATAGCACAGATACGCAGTATTTT. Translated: CASSSGQYSTDTQYF.

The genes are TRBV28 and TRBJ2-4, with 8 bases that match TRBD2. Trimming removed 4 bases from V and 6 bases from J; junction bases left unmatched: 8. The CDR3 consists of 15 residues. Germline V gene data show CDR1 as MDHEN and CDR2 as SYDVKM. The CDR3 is CASSSGGGLGNIQYF. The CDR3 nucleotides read TGTGCCAGCAGTTCGGGGGGGGGGTTAGGAAACATTCAGTACTTC.

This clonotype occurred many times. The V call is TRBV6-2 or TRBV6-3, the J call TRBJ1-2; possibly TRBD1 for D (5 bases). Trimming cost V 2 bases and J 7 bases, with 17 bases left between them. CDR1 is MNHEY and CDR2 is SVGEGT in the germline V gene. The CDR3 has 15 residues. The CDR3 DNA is TGTGCCAGCAGTTACGGGCCGGACAACGGGCGTGGCTACACCTTC. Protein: CASSYGPDNGRGYTF.

This chain's CDR3 is CASSSRLAGFLLAKNIQYF. CDR3 DNA sequence: TGTGCCAGCAGCTCCAGACTAGCGGGTTTCTTACTAGCCAAAAACATTCAGTACTTC. The rearrangement joins TRBV7-9 to TRBJ2-4, with 10 bases fitting TRBD2. This CDR3 spans 19 amino acids. The germline V gene has CDR1 SEHNR and CDR2 FQNEAQ (reference sequence). V dropped 4 bases and J dropped 0; count of bases not matched to a gene: 12.